Shown below are 18 T cell receptor beta chains from a single sample sequenced in a study of blood T cell repertoires in COVID-19. TCRdb's table, derived via immunoSEQ multiplex PCR, lists solely in-frame clones and lacks some. The sample carries about 180,000 clones, about 86% recorded once. The sample was peripheral blood. The receptors shown here come from a man aged 65 to 79 with active or convalescent COVID-19.

V and J are TRBV5-1 and TRBJ1-4, with D possibly being TRBD1 (5 bases). V was clipped by 7 bases and J by 4 bases, with 17 bases between them. The germline V gene encodes CDR1 SGHRS and CDR2 YFSETQ. The CDR3 loop spans 15 amino acids. CDR3 amino acids: CASGTSGAVNEKLFF. CDR3 in DNA: TGCGCCAGCGGTACGAGTGGGGCGGTTAATGAAAAACTGTTTTTT.

V usage is TRBV6-5 and J usage is TRBJ2-1; 8 bases match TRBD2. Germline V gene sequence: CDR1 MNHEY, CDR2 SVGAGI. This CDR3 is built from 14 residues. V lost 7 bases and J lost 4; bases outside the gene matches: 6. The CDR3 bases are TGTGCCAGCATACGGACTAGCATATACAATGAGCAGTTCTTC. Residues: CASIRTSIYNEQFF.

V is TRBV30 and J is TRBJ2-3; 9 bases map to TRBD1. CDR1 is GTSNPN, CDR2 SVGIG, per germline (reference sequence). The CDR3 contains 14 residues. Trimming took 5 bases from V and 4 from J; bases not matched to a gene: 7. In nucleotides, the CDR3 is TGTGCCTGGGGCCCGGGACAGGGCTCAGATACGCAGTATTTT. Its translation: CAWGPGQGSDTQYF.

The J gene is TRBJ2-5, the V gene TRBV5-1, with 7 bases that match TRBD1. The CDR3 consists of 14 residues. CDR1 is SGHRS, CDR2 YFSETQ, per germline. The J segment lost 5 bases and the V segment lost 3 bases, leaving 7 bases of the junction unmatched. The CDR3 protein is CASSSRGFGETQYF. DNA of the CDR3: TGCGCCAGCAGCTCCAGGGGGTTCGGGGAGACCCAGTACTTC.

On this clone: A clone one base away is much larger, so this may be a read error. The rearrangement joins TRBV11-2 to TRBJ2-2; D unclear. The germline V gene has CDR1 SGHAT and CDR2 FQNNGV. CDR3 length: 13 residues. V was pared by 2 bases and J by 1 base, with 2 bases between. CDR3 coding DNA: TGTGCCAGCAGCTTACAGAACACCGGGGAGCTGTTTTTT. Protein sequence: CASSLQNTGELFF.

This clone appeared once. V gene TRBV10-2 combines with J gene TRBJ2-7; 11 nucleotides align to TRBD2. The CDR3 consists of 14 residues. CDR1 is WSHSY, CDR2 SAAADI, per germline. The junction had 5 bases not matched to a gene; V was cut back by 6 bases and J by 4 bases. The CDR3 reads CASRTTSGGYEQYF. CDR3 nucleotide sequence: TGCGCCAGCAGGACCACTAGCGGGGGTTACGAGCAGTACTTC.

Of note for this clone: Other nucleotide sequences in the sample specify the same CDR3. The chain carries TRBV10-1 and TRBJ1-1; 8 bases are shared with TRBD1. Germline values: CDR1 WNHNN, CDR2 SYGVQD (reference sequence). Losses at the gene ends were 6 bases for V and 5 bases for J; bases not matched to a gene: 5. This CDR3 has 13 amino acids. This CDR3 reads CASSLTGGTEAFF. The CDR3 DNA follows: TGCGCCAGCAGCTTAACAGGGGGAACTGAAGCTTTCTTT.

CDR3 sequence (DNA): TGCGCCAGCAGCTTGGGATTAAGGGGAAGCTATGGCTACACCTTC. Its translation is CASSLGLRGSYGYTF. The chain has TRBV5-1 and TRBJ1-2; TRBD1 is a possible D gene (5 bases). This CDR3 is built from 15 residues. The germline CDR1 and CDR2 sequences are SGHRS and YFSETQ. V shed 0 bases and J shed 4 bases, with 13 bases lying between them.

CDR3 protein: CATSRERAREQYF. For the CDR3, the DNA is TGTGCCACCAGCAGAGAGAGGGCGCGGGAGCAGTACTTC. The rearrangement uses TRBV15 and TRBJ2-7; the D gene is possibly TRBD2 (5 bases). The length of the CDR3 is 13 residues. V was clipped by 0 bases and J by 7 bases, with 10 bases between them. Germline V lookup: CDR1 LNHNV, CDR2 YYDKDF (reference sequence).

V gene TRBV7-9 combines with J gene TRBJ2-3, with TRBD2 matching over 7 bases. CDR3 size: 15 residues. The germline V gene has CDR1 SEHNR and CDR2 FQNEAQ (reference sequence). Trimming at V came to 5 bases and at J to 0 bases, leaving 5 bases not matched to a gene. The CDR3 DNA is TGTGCCAGCAGCCAGAGCGGGATCAGCACAGATACGCAGTATTTT. It specifies CASSQSGISTDTQYF.

V and J are TRBV27 and TRBJ2-7; 9 bases fit TRBD2. Trimming cost V 6 bases and J 0 bases; bases outside gene matches: 6. The germline gives CDR1 MNHEY, CDR2 SMNVEV (reference sequence). The CDR3 contains 15 residues. The DNA for the CDR3 is TGTGCCAGCAGGTCGACTAGCGGAGACTCCTACGAGCAGTACTTC. This sequence encodes CASRSTSGDSYEQYF.

The V call is TRBV28, the J call TRBJ1-2, with 9 bases lining up with TRBD1. Per germline, CDR1 MDHEN and CDR2 SYDVKM. After removal of 6 bases from V and 0 bases from J, the junction contained 5 bases not matched to a gene. The CDR3 sequence is 15 residues long. The CDR3 loop reads CASRGTGLANYGYTF. Here the CDR3 DNA reads TGTGCCAGCAGAGGGACAGGGTTAGCTAACTATGGCTACACCTTC.

The chain joins TRBV7-9 to TRBJ1-1; D ambiguous. Trimming removed 1 base from V and 7 bases from J, with 10 bases in between. CDR3 length: 13 residues. Germline V gives CDR1 SEHNR, CDR2 FQNEAQ (reference sequence). The CDR3, as DNA: TGTGCCAGCAGCTTAGGCTTGGGAGGTGAAGCTTTCTTT. Protein product: CASSLGLGGEAFF.

The V and J genes are TRBV10-3 and TRBJ1-3, with unresolved D. From germline, CDR1 is ENHRY and CDR2 SYGVKD. This CDR3 is 14 amino acids long. V lost 5 bases and J 0 bases, leaving 8 bases between the germline ends. Written as DNA, the CDR3 is TGTGCCATCAGTTTACCAGACTCTGGAAACACCATATATTTT. The encoded protein is CAISLPDSGNTIYF.

The chain has TRBV15 and TRBJ1-4; possibly TRBD1 for D (5 bases). Germline CDR1 and CDR2: LNHNV and YYDKDF (reference sequence). The V end was cut by 3 bases, the J end by 8 bases, with 7 bases between. The CDR3 length is 12 residues. For the CDR3, the DNA is TGTGCCACCAGCAGCGACAGAGAAAAACTGTTTTTT. It encodes CATSSDREKLFF.

The CDR3 DNA reads as TGTGCCAGCAGCTTGGGGCCGACTTACGAGCAGTACTTC. Translation gives CASSLGPTYEQYF. The genes are TRBV5-4 and TRBJ2-7, with D uncertain. Trimming pared 0 bases from V and 4 bases from J, leaving 8 bases between. The CDR3 runs 13 residues. In germline, CDR1 is SGHNT, CDR2 YYREEE (reference sequence).

The V gene is TRBV6-2 or TRBV6-3, the J gene TRBJ2-3; 8 bases align to TRBD1. The V and J ends lost 6 bases and 3 bases, in that order; junction bases with no gene match: 8. From germline, CDR1 is MNHEY and CDR2 SVGEGT. This CDR3 contains 15 residues. CDR3 sequence (DNA): TGTGCCAGCAGCTTTGGACAGGGAGGAACAGATACGCAGTATTTT. It translates to CASSFGQGGTDTQYF.

The rearrangement links TRBV11-2 to TRBJ1-2; D not certain. Germline V gene lookup returns CDR1 SGHAT and CDR2 FQNNGV. The CDR3 is made up of 13 amino acids. Trimming pared 2 bases from V and 3 bases from J, leaving 7 bases between. In DNA, the CDR3 is TGTGCCAGCAGCTTATACGGGGACTATGGCTACACCTTC. Encoded protein: CASSLYGDYGYTF.